The rows below give T cell receptor beta chains drawn from one sample of a study of blood T cell repertoires in COVID-19. Clones were sequenced by immunoSEQ multiplex PCR, and TCRdb holds only the in-frame ones, with some missing. The sample includes approximately 300,000 clones, roughly 89% seen only once; the top ten take over 3.5%. Sequencing was carried out using PBMCs or T cells enriched from blood (not recorded which). The receptors originated from a woman younger than 35 with acute COVID-19. Each CDR3 is given with its conserved first and last residue. A D gene is named only where the DNA matches it firmly.

- TRBJ2-1 TRBV7-3 CASNQGGGYNEQFF
TRBD1 TRBJ1-4 TRBV3-1/TRBV3-2 CASSPSPGGNEKLFF
TRBD1 TRBJ1-6 TRBV7-9 CASSFLDPGTDNSPLHF
TRBD2 TRBJ2-5 TRBV5-4 CASSPGGLGETQYF
- TRBJ2-2 TRBV24-1 CATMGGQSNTGELFF
TRBD2 TRBJ2-1 TRBV5-8 CASSPRLATDSYNEQFF
- TRBJ2-5 TRBV5-1 CASSSPGGVQETQYF
- TRBJ1-3 TRBV19 CASSIAKGSGNTIYF
TRBD1 TRBJ1-4 TRBV28 CASSRGTGDNEKLFF
- TRBJ1-1 TRBV12-3/TRBV12-4 CASSLAGPTEAFF
TRBD2 TRBJ2-1 TRBV28 CASSLNALAVYNEQFF
- TRBJ2-7 TRBV5-5 CASSLGQLISYEQYF
TRBD1 TRBJ2-2 TRBV7-9 CASSLPGGDTGELFF
- TRBJ2-7 TRBV7-3 CASSPSAGPSYEQYF
- TRBJ1-5 TRBV18 CASSDLGDQPQHF
TRBD2 TRBJ2-7 TRBV7-9 CASSPSPLGAGDHYEQYF
TRBD1 TRBJ1-6 TRBV9 CASSAGQALYNSPLHF
TRBD2 TRBJ2-1 TRBV27 CASSPGAGGMYNEQFF
- TRBJ1-2 TRBV28 CASSPADRSNYGYTF
- TRBJ1-5 TRBV20-1 CSASLTGSQPQHF
- TRBJ2-7 TRBV6-5 CASSYGRKPYEQYF
TRBD1 TRBJ1-1 TRBV30 CAWSVQGVTEAFF
TRBD2 TRBJ2-7 TRBV29-1 CSVVRAGGPYEQYF
- TRBJ1-4 TRBV2 CASSEFGEKLFF
- TRBJ2-1 TRBV24-1 CATSAGPQGSYNEQFF
- TRBJ1-4 TRBV7-9 CASSPQGGYPEKLFF
TRBD1 TRBJ1-2 TRBV24-1 CATSDSRRDSAYYGYTF
TRBD1 TRBJ1-3 TRBV3-1/TRBV3-2 CASSGSLGQGLSGNTIYF
- TRBJ2-7 TRBV30 CAWSVLEGPSYEQYF
- TRBJ1-2 TRBV18 CASSPGNSGYGYTF
TRBD1 TRBJ2-1 TRBV10-3 CAISEGQGVYNEQFF
- TRBJ1-5 TRBV15 CATSRVGGSGNQPQHF
- TRBJ2-2 TRBV5-8 CASSLGEVNTGELFF
TRBD1 TRBJ1-6 TRBV5-4 CASMGDRGESPLHF
TRBD2 TRBJ2-1 TRBV5-6 CASQSGTSDDYNEQFF
TRBD1 TRBJ2-7 TRBV19 CASTPGTGPTYEQYF
TRBD1 TRBJ1-2 TRBV28 CASSLINRGGSYGYTF